The 16 T cell receptor beta chains in this list originate from one sample, sequenced in a study of T cell responses to AZD1222 COVID-19 vaccine. Sequenced by immunoSEQ multiplex PCR; TCRdb stores in-frame clones only, minus some. This table holds 130,000 to 150,000 clones, around nine tenths found once. The sample in question was peripheral blood, obtained on day 0 of MenACWY control vaccination. These receptors came from an adult in good health.

This rearrangement joins TRBV10-3 to TRBJ1-5; 8 nucleotides line up with TRBD1. CDR3 size: 14 residues. The ends lost 8 bases at V and 2 bases at J; junction bases unmatched: 5. Germline V gene lookup returns CDR1 ENHRY and CDR2 SYGVKD. CDR3 in DNA: TGTGCCATCGGACAGGGATTAGGCAATCAGCCCCAGCATTTT. It yields the protein CAIGQGLGNQPQHF.

The chain has TRBV27 and TRBJ2-1, with TRBD2 matching over 13 bases. Germline trimming cut 4 bases from V and 10 bases from J; bases unmatched to any gene: 13. The CDR3 is 17 amino acids. CDR1 MNHEY and CDR2 SMNVEV come from the germline V gene (reference sequence). CDR3 loop: CASSWRATSGRSGEQFF. CDR3 sequence (DNA): TGTGCCAGCAGTTGGAGAGCGACTAGCGGGAGGAGTGGCGAGCAGTTCTTC.

The rearrangement links TRBV9 to TRBJ2-1, with no clear D. With 4 bases removed from V and 0 bases from J, the gap between germline ends came to 11 bases. Germline CDR1 SGDLS, CDR2 YYNGEE. CDR3 length equals 15 residues. CDR3 protein: CASSPLVISYNEQFF. The CDR3 nucleotides read TGTGCCAGCAGCCCCCTAGTGATCTCCTACAATGAGCAGTTCTTC.

On this clone: An end of the junction does not agree with germline; a read error may underlie this. The rearrangement links TRBV18 to TRBJ2-7; possibly TRBD1 or TRBD2 for D (5 bases each). This CDR3 comprises 15 residues. Germline CDR1 and CDR2: KGHSH and LQKENI. CDR3 sequence (DNA): TGTGCCAGCTCCCCACGTCGGGACCCCTCCTACGAGCAGTACTTC. Its protein product is CASSPRRDPSYEQYF.

There are a few counts of this clone. The chain carries TRBV27 and TRBJ2-3; 9 bases line up with TRBD1. Trimming took 7 bases from V and 6 from J; bases not matched to a gene: 5. Germline CDR1 is MNHEY and CDR2 is SMNVEV (reference sequence). CDR3 size: 13 residues. CDR3 amino acids: CASTGQGEDTQYF. The CDR3 DNA follows: TGTGCCAGCACGGGACAGGGAGAGGATACGCAGTATTTT.

The rearrangement joins TRBV9 to TRBJ1-1; D is uncertain. Germline lookup yields CDR1 SGDLS and CDR2 YYNGEE. The length of the CDR3 is 12 residues. V lost 0 bases to trimming and J lost 7 bases, with 7 bases between them. For the CDR3, the DNA is TGTGCCAGCAGCGTAGAAATTGGTGAAGCTTTCTTT. The encoded protein is CASSVEIGEAFF.

V gene TRBV10-3 combines with J gene TRBJ2-7; D not certain. Germline values: CDR1 ENHRY, CDR2 SYGVKD. Trimming cost V 6 bases and J 1 base, with 10 bases left between them. CDR3 length: 13 residues. CDR3 protein: CAISPDPSYEQYF. CDR3 nucleotide sequence: TGTGCCATCAGCCCAGATCCGTCCTACGAGCAGTACTTC.

The CDR3 loop reads CASSTYGRGAGELFF. Written as DNA, the CDR3 is TGTGCCAGCAGTACTTATGGGCGGGGAGCCGGGGAGCTGTTTTTT. This chain uses TRBV27 with TRBJ2-2; a weak D match, TRBD2 (6 bases). This CDR3 is 15 amino acids long. V gave up 5 bases and J gave up 6 bases, with 16 bases separating them. Germline CDR1 MNHEY, CDR2 SMNVEV (reference sequence).

This chain links TRBV9 with TRBJ1-3; 12 bases agree with TRBD1. Germline V gene lookup returns CDR1 SGDLS and CDR2 YYNGEE. There are 17 residues in the CDR3. V shed 3 bases, J shed 1 base, and the junction held 5 bases outside the gene matches. In DNA, the CDR3 is TGTGCCAGCAGCGCCGGGACAGGGGGCTTTTCTGGAAACACCATATATTTT. Its translation is CASSAGTGGFSGNTIYF.

The chain has TRBV10-3 and TRBJ1-2; D unclear. Germline V gene data show CDR1 as ENHRY and CDR2 as SYGVKD. Trimming took off 6 bases at V and 1 base at J, with 21 bases between the two ends. The CDR3 covers 17 residues. The CDR3 nucleotides are TGTGCCATCAGCGATCCCAAACCCTCGACGGATAACTATGGCTACACCTTC. Translating it yields CAISDPKPSTDNYGYTF.

The chain uses TRBV4-1 and TRBJ2-2; D gene uncertain. The V end was cut by 1 base, the J end by 1 base, with 7 bases between. There are 15 residues in the CDR3. Germline V CDR1 and CDR2: MGHRA, YSYEKL. The CDR3 DNA reads TGCGCCAGCAGCCAAGTCTTAGGGAACACCGGGGAGCTGTTTTTT. This translates into CASSQVLGNTGELFF.

The chain carries TRBV6-5 and TRBJ2-2; D is uncertain. The CDR3 has 13 amino acids. The V and J ends lost 6 bases and 4 bases respectively, with 9 bases between them. The germline CDR1 and CDR2 sequences are MNHEY and SVGAGI. The CDR3 DNA is TGTGCCAGCAGGCCCTGGGGCACCGGGGAGCTGTTTTTT. Amino acid sequence: CASRPWGTGELFF.

The chain couples TRBV14 to TRBJ2-1; D is perhaps TRBD2 (5 bases). Germline loops: CDR1 SGHDN, CDR2 FVKESK. CDR3 length equals 18 residues. V gave up 5 bases and J gave up 0 bases, with 20 bases separating them. As DNA, the CDR3 is TGTGCCAGCAGCGGCTCCCTTGTGGGAGCTAGCTCCTACAATGAGCAGTTCTTC. Its translation: CASSGSLVGASSYNEQFF.

The V call is TRBV27, the J call TRBJ2-1; D perhaps matches TRBD2 (6 bases). V lost 6 bases to trimming and J lost 1 base, with 13 bases between them. This CDR3 has 15 residues. From germline, CDR1 is MNHEY and CDR2 SMNVEV (reference sequence). The CDR3 loop reads CASRPWGESYNEQFF. In DNA form, the CDR3 reads TGTGCCAGCAGACCCTGGGGGGAATCCTACAATGAGCAGTTCTTC.

V and J are TRBV6-5 and TRBJ1-2, with D tentatively TRBD1 (5 bases). The CDR3 spans 13 residues. V lost 2 bases to trimming and J lost 4 bases, with 8 bases between them. The germline V gene has CDR1 MNHEY and CDR2 SVGAGI. Here the CDR3 DNA reads TGTGCCAGCAGTTACCGCCAGGGCTATGGCTACACCTTC. Amino acids: CASSYRQGYGYTF.

The rearrangement joins TRBV3-1 (or the pseudogene TRBV3-2) to TRBJ2-3; TRBD2 matches 8 bases. Germline loops: CDR1 LGHDT, CDR2 YNNKEL (reference sequence). This CDR3 has 15 amino acids. Germline trimming cut 3 bases from V and 2 bases from J; bases unmatched to any gene: 4. CDR3 in amino acids: CASSQGRGATDTQYF. DNA for the CDR3: TGTGCCAGCAGCCAGGGGCGGGGGGCCACAGATACGCAGTATTTT.